The source of this T cell receptor beta chain is a study of vaccination and CD4 T cells after COVID-19. The wider study: Median time from COVID diagnosis to post-COVID sampling was over 85 days (35 to 161).

CDR1 and CDR2 from the germline V gene are MNHNS and SASEGT. The CDR3 is 14 residues long. V lost 6 bases, J lost 3 bases, and 14 bases lay in between. Sequence data for DNA of cultured CD4+ T cells were generated by the Oncomine TCR Beta short-read assay. Cultured CD4+ T cells yielded the extracted genomic DNA. TCRdb re-analysed the PCR reads in MiXCR, keeping a single row per CDR3 protein. Of around 15,000 distinct CDR3 sequences listed, 75% are singletons. Worth noting for this clonotype: As yet, its antigen is unknown.

Treatment defined: approximately 9-day PBMC culture with coronavirus spike peptide pools or control peptides (ViraFEST assay). Points from the study as a whole: The cohort comprised relatively few convalescent patients, and no early post-infection timepoints were analyzed.

The input for sequencing was CD4+ T cells from blood, cultured in vitro, taken after SARS-CoV-2 vaccination. The sequence derives from a human donor who received a COVID-19 vaccine. The chain is built from TRBV6-1 and TRBJ1-2; D may be TRBD1 (5 bases). CDR3 sequence (DNA): TGTGCCAGCAGCAAGTCCCAGGGAGACTATGGCTACACCTTC. It translates to CASSKSQGDYGYTF.